The 18 T cell receptor beta chains given below trace back to one sample, sequenced in a study of blood T cells in healthy people across ages. Primers used in a second PCR of about 6 to 11 cycles were a sample-barcoded 5' primer and a J-beta primer mix. TCRdb itself ran the 5' RACE reads through MiXCR, one entry per CDR3 protein. Of about 1.6 million distinct CDR3 sequences listed, roughly 30% are singletons. The sequencing sample was made of blood. The origin of the receptors is a woman younger than 45 in good health.

This clonotype turned up a few times. DNA of the CDR3: TGTGCCAGCTCACCCTTATTGGGGAACCCCTACAATGAGCAGTTCTTC. Its protein product is CASSPLLGNPYNEQFF. The rearrangement joins TRBV18 to TRBJ2-1; D not resolved. Between the trimmed V and J ends, which lost 3 bases and 2 bases, there was a span of 14 bases. This CDR3 contains 16 residues. CDR1 and CDR2 (germline): KGHSH, LQKENI.

The genes are TRBV27 and TRBJ2-1; TRBD1 or TRBD2 may be the D gene (6 bases each). The CDR3 has 16 amino acids. Trimming shortened V by 7 bases and J by 0 bases, and 16 bases separated the two germline ends. CDR1 MNHEY and CDR2 SMNVEV come from the germline V gene (reference sequence). The CDR3 reads CASTLGGRPSYNEQFF. The CDR3 DNA sequence: TGTGCCAGCACACTAGGGGGGAGGCCCTCCTACAATGAGCAGTTCTTC.

This clonotype showed up many times. V gene TRBV2 combines with J gene TRBJ2-7; D gene ambiguous. V shed 6 bases and J shed 4 bases, with 10 bases lying between them. CDR1 and CDR2 from the germline V gene are SNHLY and FYNNEI. The CDR3 totals 12 residues. CDR3 DNA sequence: TGTGCCAGCAGCCGTGAAACGTACGAGCAGTACTTC. It encodes CASSRETYEQYF. Drawing the rest from reference TRBV2 and TRBJ2-7, the complete variable domain is EPEVTQTPSHQVTQMGQEVILRCVPISNHLYFYWYRQILGQKVEFLVSFYNNEISEKSEIFDDQFSVERPDGSNFTLKIRSTKLEDSAMYFCASSRETYEQYFGPGTRLTVT.

This clonotype has a handful of counts. The chain uses TRBV3-1 and TRBJ2-4; D uncertain. V lost 4 bases and J lost 15, with 28 bases in between. The CDR3 extends over 16 amino acids. Germline CDR1 reads LGHDT; CDR2 reads YNNKEL (reference sequence). The CDR3 nucleotides read TGTGCCAGCAGCCCCAGTGGATCCTACGAAAACCCGACTCGGTACTTC. Its protein is CASSPSGSYENPTRYF.

Comment on this clonotype: Its ends do not fully match the called genes, so a read error is possible. This chain uses TRBV5-1 with TRBJ2-7, with 8 positions matching TRBD2. CDR1 is SGHRS and CDR2 is YFSETQ in the germline V gene. This CDR3 has 16 residues. Written as DNA, the CDR3 is TGCGCCAGCAGCCTCGCGGCGGGGGGAGGATCGTACGAGCGGTACTTC. The encoded protein is CASSLAAGGGSYERYF.

V gene TRBV27 combines with J gene TRBJ2-2; perhaps TRBD2 as D (6 bases). The length of the CDR3 is 16 residues. The germline gives CDR1 MNHEY, CDR2 SMNVEV (reference sequence). The ends were cut back, 7 bases at V and 4 bases at J, with 19 bases in the middle. The CDR3 loop reads CASKRSGDRGTGELFF. The CDR3 bases are TGTGCCAGCAAACGGTCGGGGGATAGAGGCACCGGGGAGCTGTTTTTT.

The V gene is TRBV7-8, the J gene TRBJ2-1; no clear D. Trimming removed 5 bases at V and 5 bases at J, with 31 bases between. Germline lookup yields CDR1 SGHVS and CDR2 FQNEAQ. The CDR3 loop spans 20 amino acids. The CDR3: CASSDPYTSWAEDLHNEQFF. As DNA, the CDR3 is TGTGCCAGCAGCGATCCCTACACATCCTGGGCCGAAGATCTCCACAATGAGCAGTTCTTC.

This chain links TRBV15 with TRBJ2-3, with 12 bases identical to TRBD2. The germline gives CDR1 LNHNV, CDR2 YYDKDF (reference sequence). This CDR3 has 15 amino acids. V shed 6 bases, J shed 3 bases, and the junction held 4 bases outside the gene matches. This chain's CDR3 is CATSPTSGRTDTQYF. The CDR3 DNA follows: TGTGCCACCAGTCCGACTAGCGGGAGAACAGATACGCAGTATTTT.

This chain joins TRBV21-1 and TRBJ2-7; TRBD2, the D gene given by the table, was not confirmed from the DNA. TRBV21-1 constitutes a pseudogene. There are 16 residues in the CDR3. CDR3 nucleotides: TGTGCCAGCAGCAAAGGTAGCGGGCAGCGCTCCTACGAGCAGTACTTC. This gives the protein CASSKGSGQRSYEQYF.

There are a few counts of this clonotype. CDR3 residues: CASTSRGHGTEAFF. The CDR3 DNA reads as TGTGCCAGCACTTCCAGGGGGCATGGGACTGAAGCTTTCTTT. V is TRBV27 and J is TRBJ1-1; 8 positions agree with TRBD1. The germline gives CDR1 MNHEY, CDR2 SMNVEV (reference sequence). CDR3 length: 14 residues. V trimming: 7 bases; J trimming: 5 bases; junction bases outside the gene matches: 9.

This clonotype was seen a handful of times. The chain employs TRBV27 and TRBJ2-7; 9 bases map to TRBD1. Germline CDR1 is MNHEY and CDR2 is SMNVEV (reference sequence). The CDR3 runs 14 residues. With V trimmed by 5 bases and J by 6 bases, 8 bases remained unmatched. This CDR3 is CASSAATGGAEQYF. CDR3 DNA: TGTGCCAGCAGTGCCGCGACAGGGGGGGCCGAGCAGTACTTC.

The chain recombines TRBV4-1 with TRBJ1-5; TRBD1 might be the D (6 bases). Between the trimmed V and J ends, which lost 6 bases and 10 bases, there was a span of 19 bases. CDR3 size: 14 residues. Germline V gene data show CDR1 as MGHRA and CDR2 as YSYEKL. The CDR3 sequence: CASSGRGARDPQHF. The DNA for the CDR3 is TGCGCCAGCAGTGGACGGGGGGCGAGGGATCCCCAGCATTTT.

The chain is built from TRBV27 and TRBJ1-5, with no clear D. The germline gives CDR1 MNHEY, CDR2 SMNVEV (reference sequence). The CDR3 totals 14 residues. The ends were cut back, 4 bases at V and 7 bases at J, with 14 bases in the middle. CDR3 region: CASSSAGRRQPQHF. CDR3 coding DNA: TGTGCCAGCAGTTCGGCGGGTAGGAGGCAGCCCCAGCATTTT.

V is TRBV7-3 and J is TRBJ2-5; D tentatively reads TRBD1 or TRBD2 (6 bases each). Germline values: CDR1 SGHTA, CDR2 FQGTGA. The CDR3 loop spans 15 amino acids. Trimming removed 1 base from V and 2 bases from J, with 11 bases in between. CDR3 in DNA: TGTGCCAGCAGCTTAAGGAGGGGGACTCAAGAGACCCAGTACTTC. It encodes CASSLRRGTQETQYF.

This clonotype turned up a few times. This chain uses TRBV10-3 with TRBJ2-1, with 7 positions matching TRBD1. The CDR3 runs to 12 residues. The J segment lost 6 bases and the V segment lost 11 bases, leaving 7 bases of the junction unmatched. The germline CDR1 and CDR2 sequences are ENHRY and SYGVKD. The CDR3 region has the DNA TGTGCCGTACTTGACAGGGCCAATGAGCAGTTCTTC. This sequence encodes CAVLDRANEQFF.

This clonotype was counted between two and nine times. The CDR3 here is CSASHRGSYGYTF. In nucleotides, the CDR3 is TGCAGTGCTAGTCACAGGGGAAGCTATGGCTACACCTTC. The chain carries TRBV20-1 and TRBJ1-2; TRBD1 aligns across 7 bases. CDR1 DFQATT and CDR2 SNEGSKA come from the germline V gene (reference sequence). This CDR3 is built from 13 residues. Unmatched junction bases numbered 5, after V lost 3 bases and J lost 4 bases.

The V call is TRBV7-6, the J call TRBJ1-6, with 10 bases fitting TRBD1. J gave up 7 bases and V 5 bases, and 5 bases lay outside the gene matches. CDR1 is SGHVS and CDR2 is FNYEAQ in the germline V gene. The CDR3 is 15 residues long. For the CDR3, the DNA is TGTGCCAGCAGCAAAGGGACAGGGGAAAATTCACCCCTCCACTTT. Its translation is CASSKGTGENSPLHF.

This chain links TRBV5-1 with TRBJ1-1; D remains unclear. Germline V gene data show CDR1 as SGHRS and CDR2 as YFSETQ. Between the trimmed V and J ends, which lost 4 bases and 4 bases, there was a span of 14 bases. This CDR3 contains 14 residues. This chain's CDR3 is CASSPGWGITEAFF. As DNA, the CDR3 is TGCGCCAGCAGCCCCGGTTGGGGAATCACTGAAGCTTTCTTT.